The rows below give T cell receptor beta chains drawn from one sample of a study of human versus mouse CDR3 diversity and MHC coevolution. Clones were sequenced by immunoSEQ multiplex PCR, and TCRdb holds only the in-frame ones, with some missing. The sample contains tens of thousands of clones, about 93% of which appear only once. Material for sequencing was naive CD4+ T cells from blood. Receptors originate from a person aged 30-69 years in good health. Each CDR3 is given with its conserved first and last residue. The D gene is left open where the match is weak. The listing skips clone size in some rows; elsewhere it reads once, few, many or a size class.

D gene	V gene	J gene	clone size	CDR3 DNA	CDR3 protein
NA	TRBV28	TRBJ2-7	NA	NA	CASSFLAGSQMQYF
TRBD2	TRBV7-2	TRBJ2-2	NA	TGTGCCAGCAGCCAGAGGGGGACTAGCGGGGGGGTTACCGGGGAGCTGTTTTTT	CASSQRGTSGGVTGELFF
TRBD2	TRBV13	TRBJ2-1	NA	TGTGCCAGCAGCTTATATAGTAGAACTAGCGGGAAAAGCTCCTACAATGAGCAGTTCTTC	CASSLYSRTSGKSSYNEQFF
NA	TRBV7-2	TRBJ2-1	NA	TGTGCCAGCAGCTTAGCGCGAAACAGGGAGCAGTTCTTC	CASSLARNREQFF
TRBD1	TRBV2	TRBJ1-5	once	TGTGCCAGCAGTGAAGCGCAGGGGACAGGGGGAAGTTCGGGCAATCAGCCCCAGCATTTT	CASSEAQGTGGSSGNQPQHF
NA	TRBV19	TRBJ1-1	NA	TGTGCCAGTACGACCTCCGGGGGGACTGAAGCTTTCTTT	CASTTSGGTEAFF
NA	TRBV9	TRBJ1-2	NA	TGTGCCAGCAGCGCACAGGGCTACAATGGCTACACCTTC	CASSAQGYNGYTF
NA	TRBV6-4	TRBJ1-1	NA	TGTGCCAGCAGTGAAGGAGTGGCCACTGAAGCTTTCTTT	CASSEGVATEAFF
TRBD1	TRBV18	TRBJ1-4	NA	TGTGCCAGCTCACCAAACCGGGACAGCTCAACTAATGAAAAACTGTTTTTT	CASSPNRDSSTNEKLFF
TRBD1	TRBV18	TRBJ1-2	NA	TGTGCCAGCTCACCACCGGGAAGAACAGGGGGAACCGATGGCTACACCTTC	CASSPPGRTGGTDGYTF
NA	TRBV18	TRBJ2-7	NA	TGTGCCAGCTCACCTTCTCAGGGTACCTACGAGCAGTACTTC	CASSPSQGTYEQYF
TRBD1	TRBV5-1	TRBJ1-1	NA	TGCGCCAGCAGCAACGACGGGACAGGTTGGTCTGAAGCTTTCTTT	CASSNDGTGWSEAFF
TRBD1	TRBV10-3	TRBJ2-7	once	TGTGCCATCTGGCGCGGACAGGCGATAGCCTACGAGCAGTACTTC	CAIWRGQAIAYEQYF
TRBD1	TRBV6-5	TRBJ2-7	NA	TGTGCCAGCAGTCCCAGGGGGCAGCCTTCCTACGAGCAGTACTTC	CASSPRGQPSYEQYF
TRBD2	TRBV14	TRBJ2-1	NA	TGTGCCAGCAGCCGCGGGACTAGCAAGCATGAGCAGTTCTTC	CASSRGTSKHEQFF
NA	TRBV4-3	TRBJ1-5	NA	TGCGCCAGCAGCCTGGGCAGGGGGCCCCAGCATTTT	CASSLGRGPQHF
TRBD2	TRBV27	TRBJ2-3	NA	TGTGCCAGCAGTTCGCGACTAGCGGGAGGAACAGATACGCAGTATTTT	CASSSRLAGGTDTQYF
NA	TRBV9	TRBJ1-5	NA	TGTGCCAGCAGCGCCGGACAGTATAGCAATCAGCCCCAGCATTTT	CASSAGQYSNQPQHF
NA	TRBV11-2	TRBJ2-5	NA	TGTGCCAGCAGCTTAGCCTCTCCGGGACGGGGGCAAGAGACCCAGTACTTC	CASSLASPGRGQETQYF
TRBD2	TRBV9	TRBJ2-1	NA	TGTGCCAGCAGCCCTAGCGGGAGGACTGACGATGAGCAGTTCTTC	CASSPSGRTDDEQFF
NA	TRBV5-1	TRBJ1-2	once	TGCGCCAGCAGCTTGGCCGTTGGGGGCCAGGGCTACACCTTC	CASSLAVGGQGYTF
NA	TRBV6-4	TRBJ2-5	once	TGTGCCAGCAGTGGTTCGTCTAGCGAGAAGCAGTACTTC	CASSGSSSEKQYF
NA	TRBV6-1	TRBJ1-1	NA	TGTGCCAGCAGTGAAGGGAGGGCCACTGAAGCTTTCTTT	CASSEGRATEAFF
TRBD2	TRBV5-1	TRBJ2-7	NA	TGCGCCAGCAGCCGTGAGTTGAGGGGCGGGAGGGCCCTCTCCTACGAGCAGTACTTC	CASSRELRGGRALSYEQYF
NA	TRBV19	TRBJ2-2	NA	TGTGCCAGTAGTACTCACGGAGCCGGGGAGCTGTTTTTT	CASSTHGAGELFF
NA	TRBV7-2	TRBJ2-5	NA	TGTGCCAGCAGCTTAGGTAGAGAGACCCAGTACTTC	CASSLGRETQYF
NA	TRBV7-6	TRBJ2-7	NA	TGTGCCAGCAGCGCCGCCGACAGAGCCTACGAGCAGTACTTC	CASSAADRAYEQYF
TRBD2	TRBV9	TRBJ2-1	NA	TGTGCCAGCAGCGTAGTGCCAGCGGGAGAGGGTGAGCAGTTCTTC	CASSVVPAGEGEQFF
NA	TRBV5-1	TRBJ2-7	NA	TGCGCCAGCAGCTTAGGGGGACGGAAGAGCTCCTACGAGCAGTACTTC	CASSLGGRKSSYEQYF
NA	TRBV9	TRBJ1-1	NA	TGTGCCAGCAGCACCACCGACAGATTGAACACTGAAGCTTTCTTT	CASSTTDRLNTEAFF
TRBD1	TRBV7-9	TRBJ1-1	NA	TGTGCCAGCAGCACAGGGGTATTGAACACTGAAGCTTTCTTT	CASSTGVLNTEAFF
NA	TRBV11-3	TRBJ1-1	NA	TGTGCCAGCGCTGGGGGGGGCGCTGAAGCTTTCTTT	CASAGGGAEAFF
NA	TRBV11-3	TRBJ2-1	once	TGTGCCAGCAGCTTAGAGAACCTTCGAGGGAGTGAGCAGTTCTTC	CASSLENLRGSEQFF
NA	TRBV4-3	TRBJ2-3	NA	TGCGCCAGCAGCTATAGACAGTTCACAGATACGCAGTATTTT	CASSYRQFTDTQYF
NA	TRBV5-1	TRBJ2-1	once	TGCGCCAGCAGCATACTACAGGGCCTCTACAATGAGCAGTTCTTC	CASSILQGLYNEQFF
TRBD2	TRBV7-3	TRBJ2-1	NA	TGTGCCAGCAGCAAGTATAGCGGGGACGATGAGCAGTTCTTC	CASSKYSGDDEQFF
TRBD1	TRBV2	TRBJ2-3	NA	TGTGCCAGCATTGGGGACAGGGGAAGGTCGACAGATACGCAGTATTTT	CASIGDRGRSTDTQYF
NA	TRBV14	TRBJ1-1	few	TGTGCCAGCAGCCAAGACCCCGGTACGCCCGCTTTCTTT	CASSQDPGTPAFF
TRBD1	TRBV9	TRBJ2-7	once	TGTGCCAGCAGCCCATTACAGGGGGCACGAGGCGAGCAGTACTTC	CASSPLQGARGEQYF
TRBD1	TRBV14	TRBJ2-7	NA	TGTGCCAGCAGCCAATTGGGACAGGGATCCTACGAGCAGTACTTC	CASSQLGQGSYEQYF
TRBD2	TRBV27	TRBJ2-1	NA	TGTGCCAGCAGTGCGACTAGCGGCCGCCCTGGCAATGAGCAGTTCTTC	CASSATSGRPGNEQFF
NA	TRBV7-9	TRBJ2-4	NA	TGTGCCAGCAGCTGGTCGGAGTACACGAACATTCAGTACTTC	CASSWSEYTNIQYF
TRBD1	TRBV27	TRBJ1-2	NA	TGTGCCAGCAGTAGACAGGGGGGAAGTAGCTATGGCTACACCTTC	CASSRQGGSSYGYTF
TRBD2	TRBV5-1	TRBJ2-1	NA	TGCGCCAGCAGCTTGACTCCGGCGGGGGGCGATGAGCAGTTCTTC	CASSLTPAGGDEQFF
NA	TRBV29-1	TRBJ2-1	once	TGCAGCGGGAACCGGGTCGACGAGCAGTTCTTC	CSGNRVDEQFF
NA	TRBV11-2	TRBJ2-7	NA	TGTGCCAGCAGCTTAGATTCAGGTCCCTACGAGCAGTACTTC	CASSLDSGPYEQYF
NA	TRBV10-3	TRBJ1-4	NA	TGTGCCATCAGTGGTACAGGGCCAAGTGAAAAACTGTTTTTT	CAISGTGPSEKLFF